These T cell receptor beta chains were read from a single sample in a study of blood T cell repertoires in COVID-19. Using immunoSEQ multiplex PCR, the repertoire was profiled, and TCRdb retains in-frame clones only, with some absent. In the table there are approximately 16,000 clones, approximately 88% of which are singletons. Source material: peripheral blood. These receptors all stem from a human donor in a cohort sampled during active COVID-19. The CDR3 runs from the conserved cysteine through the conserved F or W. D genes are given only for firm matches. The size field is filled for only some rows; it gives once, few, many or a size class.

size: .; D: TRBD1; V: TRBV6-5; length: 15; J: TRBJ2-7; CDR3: CASLIRTGGSYEQYF; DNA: TGTGCCAGCCTTATCCGGACAGGGGGCTCCTACGAGCAGTACTTC
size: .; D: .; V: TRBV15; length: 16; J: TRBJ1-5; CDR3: CATSRDLGGGNQPQHF; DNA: TGTGCCACCAGCAGAGATCTTGGCGGGGGCAATCAGCCCCAGCATTTT
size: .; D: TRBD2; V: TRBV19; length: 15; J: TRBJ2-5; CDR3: CASSIGAGDQETQYF; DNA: TGTGCCAGTAGTATAGGAGCGGGGGACCAAGAGACCCAGTACTTC
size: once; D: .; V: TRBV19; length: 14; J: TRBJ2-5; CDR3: CASSIPARLETQYF; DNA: TGTGCCAGTAGTATTCCTGCGCGGTTAGAGACCCAGTACTTC
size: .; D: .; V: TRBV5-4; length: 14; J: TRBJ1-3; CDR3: CASILGDLVNTIYF; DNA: TGTGCCAGCATCCTAGGGGATTTGGTAAACACCATATATTTT
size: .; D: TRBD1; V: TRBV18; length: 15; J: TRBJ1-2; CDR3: CASSLQDTGGRGYTF; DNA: TGTGCCAGCTCACTTCAGGACACAGGGGGCCGGGGCTACACCTTC
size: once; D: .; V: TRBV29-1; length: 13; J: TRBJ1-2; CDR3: CSVGAGTDYGYTF; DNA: TGCAGCGTTGGGGCGGGAACCGACTATGGCTACACCTTC
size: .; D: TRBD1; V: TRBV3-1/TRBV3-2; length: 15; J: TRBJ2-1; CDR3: CASSLPRDRYNEQFF; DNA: TGTGCCAGCAGCCTCCCCCGGGACAGATACAATGAGCAGTTCTTC
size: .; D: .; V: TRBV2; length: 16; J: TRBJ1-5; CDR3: CASVLGGATGNQPQHF; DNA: TGTGCCAGCGTCCTCGGCGGGGCGACGGGCAATCAGCCCCAGCATTTT
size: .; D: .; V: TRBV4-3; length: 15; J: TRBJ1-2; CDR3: CASSQARRGGFGYTF; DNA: TGCGCCAGCAGCCAAGCTAGAAGAGGGGGATTTGGCTACACCTTC
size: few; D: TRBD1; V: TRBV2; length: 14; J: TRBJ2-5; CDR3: CASRFGTGEETQYF; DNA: TGTGCCAGTCGGTTCGGGACAGGAGAGGAGACCCAGTACTTC
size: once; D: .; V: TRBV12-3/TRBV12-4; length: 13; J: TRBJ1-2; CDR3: CASSPTANYGYTF; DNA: TGTGCCAGCAGCCCGACAGCGAACTATGGCTACACCTTC
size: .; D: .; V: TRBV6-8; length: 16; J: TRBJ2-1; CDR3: CASRGLEGPQYNEQFF; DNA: TGTGCCAGCAGGGGGTTGGAGGGACCCCAATACAATGAGCAGTTCTTC
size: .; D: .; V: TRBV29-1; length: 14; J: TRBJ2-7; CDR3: CSVEAGPRTDEQYF; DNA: TGCAGCGTTGAAGCGGGCCCCCGGACAGACGAGCAGTACTTC
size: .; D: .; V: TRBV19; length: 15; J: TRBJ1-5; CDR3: CASSIEGGRAQPQHF; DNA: TGTGCCAGTAGTATAGAGGGAGGGAGAGCTCAGCCCCAGCATTTT
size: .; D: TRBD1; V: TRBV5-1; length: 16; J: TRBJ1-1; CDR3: CASSLLGTGLNTEAFF; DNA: TGCGCCAGCAGCTTGTTAGGGACAGGGTTGAACACTGAAGCTTTCTTT
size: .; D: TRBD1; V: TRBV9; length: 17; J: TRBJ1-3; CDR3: CASSVSGQGVSGNTIYF; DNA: TGTGCCAGCAGCGTAAGTGGACAGGGCGTTTCTGGAAACACCATATATTTT
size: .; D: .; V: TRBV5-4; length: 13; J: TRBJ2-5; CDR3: CASSLTFQETQYF; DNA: TGTGCCAGCAGCTTGACTTTCCAAGAGACCCAGTACTTC
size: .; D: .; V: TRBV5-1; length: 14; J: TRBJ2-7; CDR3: CASSLDRAPYEQYF; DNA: TGCGCCAGCAGCTTGGACAGGGCCCCCTACGAGCAGTACTTC
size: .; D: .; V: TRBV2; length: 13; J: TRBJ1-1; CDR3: CASSTLRDTWAFF; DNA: TGTGCCAGCAGCACCTTACGAGACACGTGGGCTTTCTTT
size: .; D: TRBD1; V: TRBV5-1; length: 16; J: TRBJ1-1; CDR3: CASSFSPGQGATEAFF; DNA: TGCGCCAGCAGCTTTTCTCCGGGACAGGGGGCCACTGAAGCTTTCTTT
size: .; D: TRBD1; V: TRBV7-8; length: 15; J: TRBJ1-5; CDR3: CASSLVQGAFQPQHF; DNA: TGTGCCAGCAGCTTAGTACAGGGGGCTTTTCAGCCCCAGCATTTT
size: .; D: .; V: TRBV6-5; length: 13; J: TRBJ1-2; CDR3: CATGPGQPLGYTF; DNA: TGTGCCACCGGACCGGGACAACCTCTTGGCTACACCTTC
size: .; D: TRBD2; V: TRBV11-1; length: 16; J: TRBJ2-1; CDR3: CASSLGAGGRVKNEFF; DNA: TGTGCCAGCAGCTTAGGAGCGGGGGGCCGTGTCAAGAACGAGTTCTTC
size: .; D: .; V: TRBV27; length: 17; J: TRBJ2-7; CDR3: CASSLSPRQVRAHEQYF; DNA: TGTGCCAGCAGTTTATCGCCCCGACAGGTACGGGCTCACGAGCAGTACTTC
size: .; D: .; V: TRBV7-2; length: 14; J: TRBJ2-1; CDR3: CASSPTGSYNEQFF; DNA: TGTGCCAGCAGCCCGACAGGATCTTACAATGAGCAGTTCTTC
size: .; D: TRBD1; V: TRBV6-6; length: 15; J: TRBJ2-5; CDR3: CASSYTGQGGETQYF; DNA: TGTGCCAGCAGTTACACCGGACAGGGTGGGGAGACCCAGTACTTC
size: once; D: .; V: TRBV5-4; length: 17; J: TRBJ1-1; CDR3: CASSLVTHRDMNTEAFF; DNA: TGTGCCAGCAGCTTGGTAACGCACAGGGATATGAACACTGAAGCTTTCTTT
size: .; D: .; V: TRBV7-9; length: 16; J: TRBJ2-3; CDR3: CASSPPGVSGTDTQYF; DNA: TGTGCCAGCAGCCCCCCAGGGGTTTCGGGCACAGATACGCAGTATTTT